The source of this TCR beta chain is a study of post-analysis software for immune sequencing data. Each TCR beta cDNA library carried unique molecular identifiers. MiXCR was run by TCRdb on the PCR reads, yielding one entry per CDR3 protein. The sample carries under 900,000 distinct CDR3 sequences, roughly 50% recorded once. This CDR3 is 13 amino acids long. With 6 bases removed from V and 4 bases from J, the gap between germline ends came to 12 bases. General study findings and limits: TRBV5-6, TRBV5-1 and TRBV20-1 belonged to a set of a handful of TRBV segments that were more frequent in patients than controls.

In regard to this clonotype: Antigen unknown.

The sequenced material came from blood. The chain links TRBV12-3 or TRBV12-4 to TRBJ1-2, with a tentative D call TRBD1 (5 bases). This receptor was taken from a girl between 10 and 17 years old with multiple sclerosis. For the CDR3, the DNA is TGTGCCAGCAGCACGGGGGATGGCTATGGCTACACCTTC. Translating it yields CASSTGDGYGYTF.